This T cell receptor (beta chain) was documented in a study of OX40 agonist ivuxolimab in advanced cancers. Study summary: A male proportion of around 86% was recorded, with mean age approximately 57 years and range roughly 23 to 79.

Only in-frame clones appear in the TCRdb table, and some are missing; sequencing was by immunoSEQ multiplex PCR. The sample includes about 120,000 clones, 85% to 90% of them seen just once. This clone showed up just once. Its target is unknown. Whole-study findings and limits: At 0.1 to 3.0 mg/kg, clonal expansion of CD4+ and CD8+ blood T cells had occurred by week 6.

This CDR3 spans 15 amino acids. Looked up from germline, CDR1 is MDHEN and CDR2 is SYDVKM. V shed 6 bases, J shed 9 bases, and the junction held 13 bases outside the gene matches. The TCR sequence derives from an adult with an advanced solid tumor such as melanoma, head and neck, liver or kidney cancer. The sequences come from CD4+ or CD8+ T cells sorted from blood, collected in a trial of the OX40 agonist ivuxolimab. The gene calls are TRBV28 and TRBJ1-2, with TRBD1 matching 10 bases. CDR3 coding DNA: TGTGCCAGCAGAGTCCCGACCGGGACAGGGGTTCGCTACACCTTC. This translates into CASRVPTGTGVRYTF.